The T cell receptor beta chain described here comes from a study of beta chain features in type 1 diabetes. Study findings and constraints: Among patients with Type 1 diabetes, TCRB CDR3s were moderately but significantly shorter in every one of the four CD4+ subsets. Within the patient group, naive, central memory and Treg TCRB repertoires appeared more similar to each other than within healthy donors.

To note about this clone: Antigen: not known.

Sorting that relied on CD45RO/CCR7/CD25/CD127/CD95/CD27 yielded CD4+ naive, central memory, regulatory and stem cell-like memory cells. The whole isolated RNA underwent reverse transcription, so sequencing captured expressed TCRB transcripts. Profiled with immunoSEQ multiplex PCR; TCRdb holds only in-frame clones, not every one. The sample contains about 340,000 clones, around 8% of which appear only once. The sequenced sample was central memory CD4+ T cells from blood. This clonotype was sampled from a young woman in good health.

As DNA, the CDR3 is TGTGCCAGCAGTGGAACGCCGCTGGGGACTAGCGGGACAGATACGCAGTATTTT. Its protein is CASSGTPLGTSGTDTQYF. The chain uses TRBV6-1 and TRBJ2-3; 12 bases line up with TRBD2. The length of the CDR3 is 18 residues. Trimming cost V 4 bases and J 3 bases; bases outside gene matches: 11. CDR1 and CDR2 (germline): MNHNS, SASEGT.